This T cell receptor beta chain came from a study of blood T cell repertoires in COVID-19. Study as a whole: In each case, the material was cDNA or gDNA derived from T cells, B-cell-depleted T cells, or PBMCs.

V was clipped by 4 bases and J by 0 bases; unmatched bases: 7. This CDR3 is 16 amino acids long. Germline V gives CDR1 SQVTM, CDR2 ANQGSEA. Under the authors' procedure: By means of reference gene primer amplification, nucleated cell counts were estimated. Profiled with immunoSEQ multiplex PCR; TCRdb holds only in-frame clones, not every one. That table is the source of V, J and clone size, and D and trimming were worked out from the DNA. This table holds some 700,000 clones, 80% to 90% found once. The J gene is TRBJ1-3, the V gene TRBV29-1, with 9 nucleotides matching TRBD1. This TCR was sampled from a woman aged 18-30 years with acute or convalescent COVID-19. The sequenced material came from peripheral blood. The CDR3 nucleotides are TGCAGCGTTGGGGGACAGGGTTCGGTCTCTGGAAACACCATATATTTT. Translated: CSVGGQGSVSGNTIYF.